This T cell receptor beta chain was identified during a study of blood T cell repertoires in COVID-19. Germline CDR1 is MNHEY and CDR2 is SMNVEV (reference sequence). V lost 1 base, J lost 2 bases, and 8 bases stayed unmatched. The CDR3 length is 17 residues. Study processing details: Scientists estimated how many nucleated cells there were by amplifying reference gene primers. The protocol was immunoSEQ multiplex PCR, while the TCRdb copy is restricted to in-frame clones and leaves out a portion. V, J and clone size are taken as reported in that table, and D and trimming were inferred from the DNA itself. The sample carries over 200,000 clones, about 90% recorded once.

Sample: peripheral blood. The sequence was collected from a man in his forties or fifties with active or convalescent COVID-19. The chain uses TRBV27 and TRBJ2-7; 10 bases agree with TRBD2. CDR3 residues: CASSLYRTSGHAYEQYF. In DNA form, the CDR3 reads TGTGCCAGCAGTTTATATCGGACTAGCGGCCATGCCTACGAGCAGTACTTC.